The clone carrying this T cell receptor (beta chain) was detected once. Its antigen is not known. These data originate in a study of cytomegalovirus exposure and HLA in healthy donors. Overall study findings and caveats: The authors judged a highly shared variant cluster likely a sequencing artifact. Roughly uniform depth of sequencing across donors was assumed in presence/absence analyses.

Trimming removed 3 bases from V and 0 bases from J, with 12 bases in between. Per the germline V gene, CDR1 is MDHEN and CDR2 is SYDVKM. This CDR3 has 15 residues. The primer mix had 60 Vbeta and 13 Jbeta primers. TCRdb's copy holds only in-frame clones and misses some; the assay was immunoSEQ multiplex PCR. The data contain approximately 130,000 clones, about 80% of them seen just once; the ten biggest clones take up 4% to 4.5%. The clonotype was recovered from a woman aged 35 to 49 in good health and CMV-seronegative. The specimen was PBMCs. V is TRBV28 and J is TRBJ2-7; possible D gene TRBD2, 6 bases. The CDR3 DNA is TGTGCCAGCAGTTTTCGAGGGACTCGCTCCTACGAGCAGTACTTC. Its protein product is CASSFRGTRSYEQYF.